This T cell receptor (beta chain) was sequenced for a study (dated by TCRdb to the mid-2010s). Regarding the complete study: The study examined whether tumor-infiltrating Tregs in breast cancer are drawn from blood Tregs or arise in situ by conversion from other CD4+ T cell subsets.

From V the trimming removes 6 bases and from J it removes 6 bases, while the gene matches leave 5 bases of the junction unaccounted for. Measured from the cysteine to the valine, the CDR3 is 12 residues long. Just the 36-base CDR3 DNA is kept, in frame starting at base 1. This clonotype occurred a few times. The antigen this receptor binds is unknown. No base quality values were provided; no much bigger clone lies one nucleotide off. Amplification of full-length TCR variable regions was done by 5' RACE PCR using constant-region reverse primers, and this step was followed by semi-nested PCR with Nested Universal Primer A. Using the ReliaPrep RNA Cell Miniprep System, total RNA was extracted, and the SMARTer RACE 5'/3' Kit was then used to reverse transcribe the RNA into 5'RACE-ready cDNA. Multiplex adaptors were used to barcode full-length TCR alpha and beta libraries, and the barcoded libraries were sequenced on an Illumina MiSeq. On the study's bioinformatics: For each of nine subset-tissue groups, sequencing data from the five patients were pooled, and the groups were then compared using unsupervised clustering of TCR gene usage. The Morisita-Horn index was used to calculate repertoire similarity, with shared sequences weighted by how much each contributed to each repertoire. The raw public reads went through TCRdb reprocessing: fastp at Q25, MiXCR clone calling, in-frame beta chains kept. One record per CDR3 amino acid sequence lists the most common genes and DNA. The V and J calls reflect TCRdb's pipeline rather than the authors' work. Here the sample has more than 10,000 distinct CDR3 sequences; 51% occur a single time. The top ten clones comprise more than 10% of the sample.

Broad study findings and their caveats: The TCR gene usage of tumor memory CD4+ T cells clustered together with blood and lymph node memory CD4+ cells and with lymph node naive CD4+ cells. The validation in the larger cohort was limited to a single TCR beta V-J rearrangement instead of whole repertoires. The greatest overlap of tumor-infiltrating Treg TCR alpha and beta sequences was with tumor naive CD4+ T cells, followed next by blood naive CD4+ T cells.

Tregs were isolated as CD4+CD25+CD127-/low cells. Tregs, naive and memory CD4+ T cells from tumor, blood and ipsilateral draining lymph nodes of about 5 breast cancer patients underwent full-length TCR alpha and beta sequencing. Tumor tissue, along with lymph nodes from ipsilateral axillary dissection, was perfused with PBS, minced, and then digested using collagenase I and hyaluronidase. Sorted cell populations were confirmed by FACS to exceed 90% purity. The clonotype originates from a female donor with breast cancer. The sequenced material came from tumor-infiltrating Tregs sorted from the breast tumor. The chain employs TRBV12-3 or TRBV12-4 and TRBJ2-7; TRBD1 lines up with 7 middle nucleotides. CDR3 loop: CASSSNRGEQYV. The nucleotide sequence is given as TGTGCCAGCAGCTCAAACAGGGGCGAGCAGTACGTC.